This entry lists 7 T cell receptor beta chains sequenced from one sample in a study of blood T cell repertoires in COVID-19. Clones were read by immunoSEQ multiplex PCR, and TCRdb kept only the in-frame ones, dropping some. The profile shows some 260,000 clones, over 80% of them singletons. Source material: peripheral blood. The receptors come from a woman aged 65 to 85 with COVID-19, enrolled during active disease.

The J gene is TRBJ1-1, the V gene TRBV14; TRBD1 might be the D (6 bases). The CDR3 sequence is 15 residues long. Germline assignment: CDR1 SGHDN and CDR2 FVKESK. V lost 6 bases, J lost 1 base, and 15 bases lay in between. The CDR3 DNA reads TGTGCCAGCAGTCCAAGGCGGGGGCAGAACACTGAAGCTTTCTTT. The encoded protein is CASSPRRGQNTEAFF.

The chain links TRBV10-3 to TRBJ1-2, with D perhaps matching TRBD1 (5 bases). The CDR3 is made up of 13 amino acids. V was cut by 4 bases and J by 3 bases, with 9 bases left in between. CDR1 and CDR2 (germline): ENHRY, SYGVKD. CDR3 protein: CAISGQGDYGYTF. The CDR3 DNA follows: TGTGCCATCAGTGGTCAGGGTGACTATGGCTACACCTTC.

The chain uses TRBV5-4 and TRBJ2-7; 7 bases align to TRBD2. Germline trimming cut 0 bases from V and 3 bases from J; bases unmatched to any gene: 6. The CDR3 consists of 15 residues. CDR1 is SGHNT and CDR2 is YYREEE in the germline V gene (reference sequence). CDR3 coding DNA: TGTGCCAGCAGCTTGGAGAGCGGGAAGGTCTACGAGCAGTACTTC. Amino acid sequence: CASSLESGKVYEQYF.

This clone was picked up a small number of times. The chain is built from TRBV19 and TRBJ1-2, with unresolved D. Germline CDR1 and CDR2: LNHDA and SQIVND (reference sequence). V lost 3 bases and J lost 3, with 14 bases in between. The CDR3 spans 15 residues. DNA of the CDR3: TGTGCCAGTAGTATGGGCGCGGGCAGCCACTATGGCTACACCTTC. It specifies CASSMGAGSHYGYTF.

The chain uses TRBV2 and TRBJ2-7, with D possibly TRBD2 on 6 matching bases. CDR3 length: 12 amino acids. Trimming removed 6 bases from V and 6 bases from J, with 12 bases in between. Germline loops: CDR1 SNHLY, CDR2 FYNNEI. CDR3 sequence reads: CASRRDVGEQYF. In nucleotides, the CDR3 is TGTGCCAGCAGGCGGGACGTGGGCGAGCAGTACTTC.

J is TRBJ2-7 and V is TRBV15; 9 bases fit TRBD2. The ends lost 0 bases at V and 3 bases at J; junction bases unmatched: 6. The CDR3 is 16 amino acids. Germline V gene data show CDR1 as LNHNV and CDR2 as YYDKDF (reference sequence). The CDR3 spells CATSRDRGAGGYEQYF. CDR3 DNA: TGTGCCACCAGCAGAGATCGCGGAGCGGGGGGCTACGAGCAGTACTTC. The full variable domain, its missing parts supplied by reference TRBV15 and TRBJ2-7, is DAMVIQNPRYQVTQFGKPVTLSCSQTLNHNVMYWYQQKSSQAPKLLFHYYDKDFNNEADTPDNFQSRRPNTSFCFLDIRSPGLGDTAMYLCATSRDRGAGGYEQYFGPGTRLTVT.

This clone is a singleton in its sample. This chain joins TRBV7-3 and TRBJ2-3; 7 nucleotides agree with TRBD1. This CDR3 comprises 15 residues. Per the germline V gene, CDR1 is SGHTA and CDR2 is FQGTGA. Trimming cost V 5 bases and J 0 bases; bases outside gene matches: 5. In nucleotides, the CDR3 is TGTGCCAGCAGCATCCAGACAGGGAGCACAGATACGCAGTATTTT. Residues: CASSIQTGSTDTQYF. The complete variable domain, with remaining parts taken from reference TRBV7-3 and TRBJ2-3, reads GAGVSQTPSNKVTEKGKYVELRCDPISGHTALYWYRQSLGQGPEFLIYFQGTGAADDSGLPNDRFFAVRPEGSVSTLKIQRTERGDSAVYLCASSIQTGSTDTQYFGPGTRLTVL.